The 30 T cell receptor beta chains below come from one sample, sequenced in a study of T cell responses to AZD1222 COVID-19 vaccine. Profiling relied on immunoSEQ multiplex PCR, and the TCRdb table lists in-frame clones only, not all of them. The repertoire consists of more than 95,000 clones, with approximately 85% occurring once and the leading ten covering almost 4.5%. The sequences come from peripheral blood, collected 28 days after the second AZD1222 dose. Receptors originate from an adult who received the AZD1222 COVID-19 vaccine.

The chain carries TRBV29-1 and TRBJ2-1; 7 bases are shared with TRBD2. The V and J ends lost 4 bases and 6 bases, in that order; junction bases with no gene match: 12. The CDR3 covers 15 residues. The germline gives CDR1 SQVTM, CDR2 ANQGSEA. CDR3 coding DNA: TGCAGCGTTGCCCGCACGGGGGGTATTCTCAATGAGCAGTTCTTC. This codes for CSVARTGGILNEQFF.

V usage is TRBV18 and J usage is TRBJ1-4; a possible D gene is TRBD1 (5 bases). The CDR3 totals 15 residues. The V and J ends lost 0 bases and 3 bases respectively, with 8 bases between them. Looked up from germline, CDR1 is KGHSH and CDR2 is LQKENI. The CDR3, as DNA: TGTGCCAGCTCACCACCTCCGGGGGCTAATGAAAAACTGTTTTTT. Its protein product is CASSPPPGANEKLFF.

The CDR3 bases are TGTGCCAGCGCAGGGAGGGGGGGAACGGGCAATCAGCCCCAGCATTTT. Protein: CASAGRGGTGNQPQHF. The chain couples TRBV27 to TRBJ1-5, with a tentative D call TRBD1 (6 bases). Trimming left V 8 bases short and J 2 bases short, with 19 bases between. Germline V gene sequence: CDR1 MNHEY, CDR2 SMNVEV (reference sequence). There are 16 residues in the CDR3.

This chain's CDR3 is CAIREDSHSNQPQHF. CDR3 in DNA: TGTGCCATCAGAGAGGACAGCCACAGCAATCAGCCCCAGCATTTT. The chain couples TRBV10-3 to TRBJ1-5; perhaps TRBD1 as D (6 bases). The CDR3 covers 15 residues. V was shortened by 6 bases and J by 1 base, with 13 bases between the two germline ends. Germline-derived CDR1 and CDR2 are ENHRY and SYGVKD.

The CDR3, as DNA: TGTGCCAGCAGCCAAGAGGGTTTCAGTACAGATACGCAGTATTTT. This codes for CASSQEGFSTDTQYF. The V gene is TRBV14, the J gene TRBJ2-3; the D is unclear. Trimming stripped 0 bases from V and 3 bases from J, with 10 bases between. The CDR3 has 15 amino acids. Germline V gives CDR1 SGHDN, CDR2 FVKESK.

This chain joins TRBV18 and TRBJ2-3; possibly TRBD1 for D (7 bases). Germline V gene sequence: CDR1 KGHSH, CDR2 LQKENI. Trimming took off 6 bases at V and 7 bases at J, with 14 bases between the two ends. There are 13 residues in the CDR3. The CDR3 nucleotides read TGTGCCAGCTCTCCAGGGGGGCAGAATACGCAGTATTTT. Protein product: CASSPGGQNTQYF.

CDR3 DNA: TGTGCCAGCTCCTGGGACAGGCTTAGAGAGACCCAGTACTTC. Translated: CASSWDRLRETQYF. J is TRBJ2-5 and V is TRBV18; 8 nucleotides match TRBD1. The junction had 7 bases not matched to a gene; V was cut back by 6 bases and J by 4 bases. This CDR3 has 14 amino acids. Germline V gene sequence: CDR1 KGHSH, CDR2 LQKENI.

This chain links TRBV18 with TRBJ1-1; D might be TRBD1 (5 bases). From germline, CDR1 is KGHSH and CDR2 LQKENI. The CDR3 spans 12 residues. V was pared by 6 bases and J by 5 bases, with 10 bases between. CDR3 sequence: CASSPDRTEAFF. The DNA for the CDR3 is TGTGCCAGCTCGCCCGACAGAACTGAAGCTTTCTTT.

This chain links TRBV5-4 with TRBJ1-1; weak D call: TRBD1 (6 bases). CDR1 is SGHNT, CDR2 YYREEE, per germline (reference sequence). The germline V and J ends were trimmed by 4 bases and 1 base, with 8 bases remaining between them. The CDR3 runs 13 residues. This chain's CDR3 is CASSQTGNTEAFF. DNA for the CDR3: TGTGCCAGCAGCCAGACAGGGAACACTGAAGCTTTCTTT. Based on the CDR3 plus reference TRBV5-4 and TRBJ1-1, the full variable domain is ETGVTQSPTHLIKTRGQQVTLRCSSQSGHNTVSWYQQALGQGPQFIFQYYREEENGRGNFPPRFSGLQFPNYSSELNVNALELDDSALYLCASSQTGNTEAFFGQGTRLTVV.

The chain combines TRBV4-2 with TRBJ2-7; perhaps TRBD2 as D (6 bases). Germline V gene sequence: CDR1 LGHNA, CDR2 YNFKEQ. The CDR3 contains 14 residues. V was pared by 1 base and J by 2 bases, with 9 bases between. For the CDR3, the DNA is TGTGCCAGCAGCCAAGGAGGAGGGGCCTACGAGCAGTACTTC. Translation gives CASSQGGGAYEQYF.

The J gene is TRBJ2-2, the V gene TRBV5-1; 7 positions agree with TRBD1. With 4 bases clipped from V and 5 bases from J, the junction kept 8 bases outside the gene matches. The CDR3 length is 15 residues. Germline assignment: CDR1 SGHRS and CDR2 YFSETQ. The DNA for the CDR3 is TGCGCCAGCAGCCCCCGGGACAGTGTTACCGGGGAGCTGTTTTTT. It encodes CASSPRDSVTGELFF.

This clone was seen only once. The sample has other DNA sequences that encode this CDR3 too. V and J are TRBV12-3 or TRBV12-4 and TRBJ1-1; D gene uncertain. The CDR3 length is 11 residues. The V end was cut by 4 bases, the J end by 3 bases, with 3 bases between. CDR3 DNA: TGTGCCAGCAGTTCATACACTGAAGCTTTCTTT. It is translated as CASSSYTEAFF.

In the case of this clone: The same CDR3 arises from other DNA sequences in this sample as well. The chain couples TRBV7-9 to TRBJ1-3; D is ambiguous. CDR1 is SEHNR, CDR2 FQNEAQ, per germline (reference sequence). CDR3 size: 14 residues. V lost 0 bases and J 2 bases, leaving 5 bases between the germline ends. The CDR3 nucleotides read TGTGCCAGCAGCTTAGCAGGGACTGGAAACACCATATATTTT. Its translation: CASSLAGTGNTIYF.

This clone was seen only a few times. This chain links TRBV28 with TRBJ2-5; perhaps TRBD2 as D (6 bases). The germline V gene encodes CDR1 MDHEN and CDR2 SYDVKM. Trimming took 6 bases from V and 2 from J, leaving 16 bases between them. The CDR3 runs to 15 residues. CDR3 DNA sequence: TGTGCCAGCAGCCTAGGGTCGGGGGTTCAAGAGACCCAGTACTTC. As protein: CASSLGSGVQETQYF.

The chain carries TRBV5-1 and TRBJ2-7; D is possibly TRBD1 (6 bases). The CDR3 totals 14 residues. CDR1 is SGHRS, CDR2 YFSETQ, per germline. V lost 5 bases to trimming and J lost 0 bases, with 12 bases between them. CDR3 amino acids: CASRDRKGSYEQYF. DNA of the CDR3: TGCGCCAGCAGAGACAGGAAAGGCTCCTACGAGCAGTACTTC.

The chain combines TRBV29-1 with TRBJ1-1; D unclear. The germline CDR1 and CDR2 sequences are SQVTM and ANQGSEA. Deletions cut 8 bases from V and 2 bases from J, with 12 bases between. There are 12 residues in the CDR3. The chain's CDR3 is CSSQAVNTEAFF. CDR3 DNA sequence: TGCAGCTCCCAGGCGGTTAACACTGAAGCTTTCTTT.

The V call is TRBV2, the J call TRBJ2-1, with D perhaps TRBD1 (6 bases). Germline loops: CDR1 SNHLY, CDR2 FYNNEI. The CDR3 is 14 residues long. V dropped 7 bases and J dropped 7 bases, with 17 bases sitting between them. Here the CDR3 DNA reads TGTGCCAGCAAACAGGGTACGAGTTTGAATGAGCAGTTCTTC. This sequence encodes CASKQGTSLNEQFF.

The genes are TRBV20-1 and TRBJ1-2; no reliable D call. Trimming cost V 3 bases and J 8 bases, with 10 bases left between them. The germline CDR1 and CDR2 sequences are DFQATT and SNEGSKA (reference sequence). This CDR3 has 11 residues. CDR3 protein: CSASSAFGYTF. In DNA, the CDR3 is TGCAGTGCTAGTTCGGCATTCGGCTACACCTTC.

This chain links TRBV9 with TRBJ1-3; TRBD1 might be the D (5 bases). The CDR3 covers 18 residues. From germline, CDR1 is SGDLS and CDR2 YYNGEE. Trimming shortened V by 2 bases and J by 0 bases, and 18 bases separated the two germline ends. Here the CDR3 reads CASSVWPIQENSGNTIYF. CDR3 DNA sequence: TGTGCCAGCAGCGTGTGGCCTATACAGGAAAACTCTGGAAACACCATATATTTT.

This rearrangement joins TRBV4-2 to TRBJ2-2, with 7 bases that match TRBD1. Germline lookup yields CDR1 LGHNA and CDR2 YNFKEQ. CDR3 length: 15 amino acids. V dropped 3 bases and J dropped 1; count of bases not matched to a gene: 2. Here the CDR3 DNA reads TGTGCCAGCAGCCAGAGGACAGGGAACACCGGGGAGCTGTTTTTT. Translation gives CASSQRTGNTGELFF.

The chain recombines TRBV5-1 with TRBJ2-1, with D possibly being TRBD1 or TRBD2 (5 bases each). The CDR3 covers 19 residues. CDR1 and CDR2 (germline): SGHRS, YFSETQ. Trimming removed 1 base from V and 0 bases from J, with 20 bases in between. Here the CDR3 reads CASSLSGRGTASSYNEQFF. The CDR3, as DNA: TGCGCCAGCAGCTTGTCTGGCAGAGGGACGGCGAGCTCCTACAATGAGCAGTTCTTC. The full variable domain, with the rest looked up from reference TRBV5-1 and TRBJ2-1, is KAGVTQTPRYLIKTRGQQVTLSCSPISGHRSVSWYQQTPGQGLQFLFEYFSETQRNKGNFPGRFSGRQFSNSRSEMNVSTLELGDSALYLCASSLSGRGTASSYNEQFFGPGTRLTVL.

About this clone itself: Other DNA sequences in the same sample also yield this CDR3. The chain joins TRBV28 to TRBJ2-7; D perhaps matches TRBD2 (5 bases). Germline CDR1 and CDR2: MDHEN and SYDVKM. The CDR3 runs 13 residues. V was trimmed by 5 bases and J by 4 bases, leaving 12 bases between them. CDR3 amino acids: CASSPGGRYEQYF. The CDR3 coding sequence is TGTGCCAGCAGTCCAGGAGGCCGATACGAGCAGTACTTC.

This chain links TRBV11-2 with TRBJ1-1; possible D gene TRBD1, 6 bases. Trimming stripped 5 bases from V and 3 bases from J, with 16 bases between. Germline V gene data show CDR1 as SGHAT and CDR2 as FQNNGV. The CDR3 totals 15 residues. The CDR3 loop reads CASSQQGGQDTEAFF. The DNA of the CDR3 is TGTGCCAGCAGCCAACAGGGAGGCCAGGACACTGAAGCTTTCTTT. Looking up the rest from reference TRBV11-2 and TRBJ1-1 gives the full variable domain: EAGVAQSPRYKIIEKRQSVAFWCNPISGHATLYWYQQILGQGPKLLIQFQNNGVVDDSQLPKDRFSAERLKGVDSTLKIQPAKLEDSAVYLCASSQQGGQDTEAFFGQGTRLTVV.

The CDR3 bases are TGCAGCGTTGAAGTGGCCGGTGCTGGCTACGAGCAGTACTTC. Residues: CSVEVAGAGYEQYF. The chain employs TRBV29-1 and TRBJ2-7, with D hard to call. Trimming left V 1 base short and J 3 bases short, with 13 bases between. Germline V CDR1 and CDR2: SQVTM, ANQGSEA. This CDR3 has 14 amino acids.

Comment on this clone: The sample has other DNA sequences that encode this CDR3 too. The chain is built from TRBV12-3 or TRBV12-4 and TRBJ1-1; unclear D gene. The CDR3 covers 11 residues. The V end was cut by 3 bases, the J end by 5 bases, with 4 bases between. The CDR3 spells CASSLRTEAFF. The CDR3 DNA follows: TGTGCCAGCAGTTTGAGGACTGAAGCTTTCTTT.

The J gene is TRBJ1-2, the V gene TRBV7-2; a weak D match, TRBD1 (6 bases). Germline V gene sequence: CDR1 SGHTA, CDR2 FQGNSA. This CDR3 is 14 amino acids long. V lost 1 base and J 8 bases, leaving 14 bases between the germline ends. The CDR3 DNA follows: TGTGCCAGCAGCTTAGAAACTTGGGGGCTCGGCTACACCTTC. Its protein product is CASSLETWGLGYTF.

CDR3 in amino acids: CAISVVSSGNTIYF. CDR3 nucleotides: TGTGCCATCAGTGTGGTCAGCTCTGGAAACACCATATATTTT. The chain links TRBV10-3 to TRBJ1-3; D gene ambiguous. Germline CDR1 ENHRY, CDR2 SYGVKD. Deletions cut 4 bases from V and 0 bases from J, with 7 bases between. CDR3 size: 14 residues.

The V and J genes are TRBV7-9 and TRBJ2-7; TRBD1 matches 8 bases. The J segment lost 1 base and the V segment lost 2 bases, leaving 4 bases of the junction unmatched. Germline loops: CDR1 SEHNR, CDR2 FQNEAQ (reference sequence). CDR3 size: 15 residues. The CDR3 nucleotides are TGTGCCAGCAGCTTAAGGGGACAGGAGTCCTACGAGCAGTACTTC. This gives the protein CASSLRGQESYEQYF.

This clone has just a few counts. The chain couples TRBV24-1 to TRBJ2-2; either TRBD1 or TRBD2 may fit D (5 bases each). The ends were cut back, 2 bases at V and 4 bases at J, with 10 bases in the middle. The CDR3 length is 15 residues. From germline, CDR1 is KGHDR and CDR2 SFDVKD. This CDR3 is CATSDYGTATGELFF. The CDR3 DNA is TGTGCCACCAGTGATTATGGGACCGCCACCGGGGAGCTGTTTTTT.

Only one count was recorded for this clone. The chain employs TRBV5-1 and TRBJ2-2, with 7 nucleotides matching TRBD1. The ends lost 1 base at V and 4 bases at J; junction bases unmatched: 7. Germline CDR1 is SGHRS and CDR2 is YFSETQ. This CDR3 comprises 16 residues. CDR3 sequence reads: CASSLLRGQSTGELFF. The CDR3 bases are TGCGCCAGCAGCTTGTTGAGGGGACAGAGCACCGGGGAGCTGTTTTTT.